The source of this T cell receptor beta chain is a study of shared clonotypes between healthy human individuals. Naive CD4+ cells were CD45RA-selected; the remaining cells were memory. Profiling relied on immunoSEQ multiplex PCR, and the TCRdb table lists in-frame clones only, not all of them. The table has approximately 1,000,000 clones, 75% to 80% seen once. This TCR came from a man aged 18 to 29 in good health. Some clones in this sample may be carry-over from other donors' samples. The material sequenced was memory CD4+ T cells from PBMCs. Indicated subset: CD45RA-negative fraction.

CDR3 in DNA: TGTGCCTGGAGTTATAGCGGGAGGGCCCCCGAGCAGTACTTC. Its translation: CAWSYSGRAPEQYF. The V call is TRBV30, the J call TRBJ2-7; TRBD2 agrees at 11 bases. V shed 2 bases, J shed 6 bases, and the junction held 6 bases outside the gene matches. The CDR3 covers 14 residues. Germline V gene data show CDR1 as GTSNPN and CDR2 as SVGIG (reference sequence).